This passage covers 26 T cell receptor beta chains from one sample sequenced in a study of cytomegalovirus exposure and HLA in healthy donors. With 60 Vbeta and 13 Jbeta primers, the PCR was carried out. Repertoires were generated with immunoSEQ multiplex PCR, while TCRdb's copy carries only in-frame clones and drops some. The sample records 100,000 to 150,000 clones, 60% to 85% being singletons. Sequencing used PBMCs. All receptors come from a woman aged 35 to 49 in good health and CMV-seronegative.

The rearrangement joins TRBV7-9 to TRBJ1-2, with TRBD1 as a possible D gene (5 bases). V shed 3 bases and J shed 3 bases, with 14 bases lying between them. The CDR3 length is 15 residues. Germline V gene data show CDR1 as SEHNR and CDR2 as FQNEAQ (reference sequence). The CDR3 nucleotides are TGTGCCAGCAGCTTTAGATCCAGGGCTGACTATGGCTACACCTTC. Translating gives CASSFRSRADYGYTF.

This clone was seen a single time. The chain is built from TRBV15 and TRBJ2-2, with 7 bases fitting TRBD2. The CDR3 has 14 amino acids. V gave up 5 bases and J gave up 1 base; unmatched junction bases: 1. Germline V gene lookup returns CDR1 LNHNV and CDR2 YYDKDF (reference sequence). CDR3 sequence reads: CATSGGGNTGELFF. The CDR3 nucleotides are TGTGCCACCAGCGGGGGGGGGAACACCGGGGAGCTGTTTTTT.

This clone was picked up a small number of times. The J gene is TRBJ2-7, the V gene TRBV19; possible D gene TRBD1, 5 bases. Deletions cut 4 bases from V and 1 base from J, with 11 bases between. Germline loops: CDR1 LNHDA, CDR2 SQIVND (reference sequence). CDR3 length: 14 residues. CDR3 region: CASSNTRQSYEQYF. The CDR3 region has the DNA TGTGCCAGTAGTAACACACGACAGTCCTACGAGCAGTACTTC.

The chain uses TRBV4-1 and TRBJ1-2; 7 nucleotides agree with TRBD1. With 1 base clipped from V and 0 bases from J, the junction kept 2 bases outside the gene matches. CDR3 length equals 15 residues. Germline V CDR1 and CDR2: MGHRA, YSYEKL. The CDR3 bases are TGCGCCAGCAGCCAAGCAGGGGGTGCTAACTATGGCTACACCTTC. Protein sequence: CASSQAGGANYGYTF.

In DNA form, the CDR3 reads TGTGCCAGCAGCTGGGGCAGGGGGATCCTCGGGAACATTCAGTACTTC. Translated, it gives CASSWGRGILGNIQYF. The chain is built from TRBV7-9 and TRBJ2-4; the match to TRBD1 covers 7 bases. The V segment lost 4 bases and the J segment 7 bases; nucleotides outside the gene matches: 13. The CDR3 consists of 16 residues. Germline CDR1 is SEHNR and CDR2 is FQNEAQ (reference sequence). Together with reference TRBV7-9 and TRBJ2-4, the CDR3 gives the full variable domain: DTGVSQNPRHKITKRGQNVTFRCDPISEHNRLYWYRQTLGQGPEFLTYFQNEAQLEKSRLLSDRFSAERPKGSFSTLEIQRTEQGDSAMYLCASSWGRGILGNIQYFGAGTRLSVL.

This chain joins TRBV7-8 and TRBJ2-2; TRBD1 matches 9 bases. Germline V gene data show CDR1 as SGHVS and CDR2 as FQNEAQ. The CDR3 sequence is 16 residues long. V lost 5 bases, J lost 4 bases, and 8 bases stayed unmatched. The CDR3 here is CASSPNGQGRTGELFF. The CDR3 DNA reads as TGTGCCAGCAGCCCAAATGGACAGGGGCGCACCGGGGAGCTGTTTTTT.

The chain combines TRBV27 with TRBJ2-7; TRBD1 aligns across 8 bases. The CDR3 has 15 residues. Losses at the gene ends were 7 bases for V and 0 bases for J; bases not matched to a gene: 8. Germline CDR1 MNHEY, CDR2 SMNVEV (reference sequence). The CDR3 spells CASIVRGQGSYEQYF. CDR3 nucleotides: TGTGCCAGCATTGTGCGCGGACAGGGCTCCTACGAGCAGTACTTC.

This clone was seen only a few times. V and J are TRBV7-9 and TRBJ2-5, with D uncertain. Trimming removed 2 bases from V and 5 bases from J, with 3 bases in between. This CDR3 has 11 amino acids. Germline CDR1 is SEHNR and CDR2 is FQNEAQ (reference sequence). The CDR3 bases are TGTGCCAGCAGCTTACAGGAGACCCAGTACTTC. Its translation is CASSLQETQYF.

CDR3 coding DNA: TGTGCCAGCAGTTTATTAGGACAAGGGACTAATGAAAAACTGTTTTTT. Its protein is CASSLLGQGTNEKLFF. The V call is TRBV27, the J call TRBJ1-4; TRBD1 is a possible D gene (5 bases). Trimming removed 1 base at V and 2 bases at J, with 11 bases between. The CDR3 covers 16 residues. Germline V gives CDR1 MNHEY, CDR2 SMNVEV (reference sequence).

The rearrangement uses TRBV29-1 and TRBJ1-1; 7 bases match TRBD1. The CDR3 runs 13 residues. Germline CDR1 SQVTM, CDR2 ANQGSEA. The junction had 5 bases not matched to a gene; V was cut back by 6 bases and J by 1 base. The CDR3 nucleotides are TGCAGCGTCTCGACAGGGAAGAACACTGAAGCTTTCTTT. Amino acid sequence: CSVSTGKNTEAFF.

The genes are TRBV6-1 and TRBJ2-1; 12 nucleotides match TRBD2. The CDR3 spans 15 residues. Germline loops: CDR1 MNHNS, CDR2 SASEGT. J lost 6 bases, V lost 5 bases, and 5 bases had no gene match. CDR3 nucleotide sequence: TGTGCCAGCAGTCCACTAGCGGGGGGTGGCAATGAGCAGTTCTTC. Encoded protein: CASSPLAGGGNEQFF.

DNA for the CDR3: TGTGCCAGCAGCTCAAACTACGGGGATGAGCAGTTCTTC. This encodes CASSSNYGDEQFF. The chain has TRBV9 and TRBJ2-1; possibly TRBD2 for D (5 bases). The CDR3 covers 13 residues. V lost 4 bases to trimming and J lost 8 bases, with 13 bases between them. Germline loops: CDR1 SGDLS, CDR2 YYNGEE.

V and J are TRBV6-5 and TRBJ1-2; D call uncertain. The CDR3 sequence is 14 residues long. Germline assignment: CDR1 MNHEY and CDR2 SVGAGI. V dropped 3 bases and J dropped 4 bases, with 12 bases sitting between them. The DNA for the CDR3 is TGTGCCAGCAGTTATACCCCAACATTCTATGGCTACACCTTC. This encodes CASSYTPTFYGYTF.

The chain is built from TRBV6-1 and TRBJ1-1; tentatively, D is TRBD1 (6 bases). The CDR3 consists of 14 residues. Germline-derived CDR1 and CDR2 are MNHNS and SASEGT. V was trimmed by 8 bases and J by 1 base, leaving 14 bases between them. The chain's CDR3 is CASLLQGWNTEAFF. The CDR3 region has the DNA TGTGCCAGCCTTTTACAGGGCTGGAACACTGAAGCTTTCTTT.

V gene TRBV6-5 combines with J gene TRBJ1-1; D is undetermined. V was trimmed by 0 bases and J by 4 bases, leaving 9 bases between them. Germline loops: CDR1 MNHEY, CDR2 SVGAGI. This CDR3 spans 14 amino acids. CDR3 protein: CASSYSRGGTEAFF. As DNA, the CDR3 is TGTGCCAGCAGTTACTCGAGAGGAGGCACTGAAGCTTTCTTT.

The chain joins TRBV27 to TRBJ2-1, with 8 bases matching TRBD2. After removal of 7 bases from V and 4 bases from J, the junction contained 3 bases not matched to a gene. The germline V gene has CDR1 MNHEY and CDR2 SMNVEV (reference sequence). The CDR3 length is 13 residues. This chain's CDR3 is CASTAGGYNEQFF. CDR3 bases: TGTGCCAGCACGGCGGGGGGTTACAATGAGCAGTTCTTC.

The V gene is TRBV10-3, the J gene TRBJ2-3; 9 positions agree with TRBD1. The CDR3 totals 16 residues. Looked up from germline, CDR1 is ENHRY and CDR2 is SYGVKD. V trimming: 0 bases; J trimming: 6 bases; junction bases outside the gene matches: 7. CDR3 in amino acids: CAISESRGTGKDTQYF. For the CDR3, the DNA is TGTGCCATCAGTGAGTCACGCGGGACAGGGAAGGATACGCAGTATTTT.

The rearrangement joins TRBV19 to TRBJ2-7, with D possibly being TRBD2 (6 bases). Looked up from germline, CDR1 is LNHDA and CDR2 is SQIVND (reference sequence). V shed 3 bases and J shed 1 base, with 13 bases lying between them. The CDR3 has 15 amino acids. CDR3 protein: CASSMDRGSSYEQYF. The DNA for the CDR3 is TGTGCCAGTAGTATGGACCGGGGGAGTTCCTACGAGCAGTACTTC.

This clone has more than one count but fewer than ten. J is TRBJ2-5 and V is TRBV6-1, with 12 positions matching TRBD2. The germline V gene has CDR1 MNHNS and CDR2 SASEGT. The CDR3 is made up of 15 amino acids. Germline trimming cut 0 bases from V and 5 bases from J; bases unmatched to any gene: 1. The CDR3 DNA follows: TGTGCCAGCAGTGAAGCACTAGCGGGGGGTGAGACCCAGTACTTC. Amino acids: CASSEALAGGETQYF.

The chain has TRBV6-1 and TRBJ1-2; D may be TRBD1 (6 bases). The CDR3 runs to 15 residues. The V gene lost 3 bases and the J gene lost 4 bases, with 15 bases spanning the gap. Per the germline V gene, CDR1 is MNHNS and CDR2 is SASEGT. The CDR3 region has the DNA TGTGCCAGCAGTGAGGGGGGGGCGCCTAGCTATGGCTACACCTTC. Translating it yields CASSEGGAPSYGYTF.

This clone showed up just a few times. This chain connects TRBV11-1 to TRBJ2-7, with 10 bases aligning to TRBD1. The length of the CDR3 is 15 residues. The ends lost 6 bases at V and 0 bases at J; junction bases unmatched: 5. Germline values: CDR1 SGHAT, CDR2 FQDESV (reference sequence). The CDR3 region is CASSPRDRGSYEQYF. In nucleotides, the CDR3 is TGTGCCAGCAGTCCTCGGGACAGGGGCTCCTACGAGCAGTACTTC. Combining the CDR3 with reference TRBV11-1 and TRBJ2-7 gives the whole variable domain EAEVAQSPRYKITEKSQAVAFWCDPISGHATLYWYRQILGQGPELLVQFQDESVVDDSQLPKDRFSAERLKGVDSTLKIQPAELGDSAMYLCASSPRDRGSYEQYFGPGTRLTVT.

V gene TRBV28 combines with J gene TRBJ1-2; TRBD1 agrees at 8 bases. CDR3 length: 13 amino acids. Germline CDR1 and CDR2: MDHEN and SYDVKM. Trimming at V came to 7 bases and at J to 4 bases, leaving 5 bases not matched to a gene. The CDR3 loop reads CASKIGTGYGYTF. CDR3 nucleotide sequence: TGTGCCAGCAAAATAGGGACAGGCTATGGCTACACCTTC.

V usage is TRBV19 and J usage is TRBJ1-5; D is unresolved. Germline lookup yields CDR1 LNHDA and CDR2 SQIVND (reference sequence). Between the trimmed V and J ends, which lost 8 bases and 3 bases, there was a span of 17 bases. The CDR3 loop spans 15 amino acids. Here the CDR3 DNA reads TGTGCCAGTGATCCCGCAACAGAGATCAATCAGCCCCAGCATTTT. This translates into CASDPATEINQPQHF.

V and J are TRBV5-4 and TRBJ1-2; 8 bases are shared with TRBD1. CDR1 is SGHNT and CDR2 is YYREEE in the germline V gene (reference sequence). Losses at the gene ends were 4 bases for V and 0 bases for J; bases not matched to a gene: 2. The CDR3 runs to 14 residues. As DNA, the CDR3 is TGTGCCAGCAGCCGGACAGGGACTAACTATGGCTACACCTTC. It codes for CASSRTGTNYGYTF.

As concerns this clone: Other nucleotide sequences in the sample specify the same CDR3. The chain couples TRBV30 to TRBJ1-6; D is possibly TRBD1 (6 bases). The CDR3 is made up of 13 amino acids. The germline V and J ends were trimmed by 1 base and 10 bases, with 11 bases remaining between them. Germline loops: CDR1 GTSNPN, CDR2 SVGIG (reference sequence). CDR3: CAWSDRVESPLHF. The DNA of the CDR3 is TGTGCCTGGAGTGACAGGGTGGAATCACCCCTCCACTTT.

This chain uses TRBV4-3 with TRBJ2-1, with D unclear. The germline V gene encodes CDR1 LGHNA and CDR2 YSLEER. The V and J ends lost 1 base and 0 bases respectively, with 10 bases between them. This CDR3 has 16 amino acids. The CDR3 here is CASSQGEVSSYNEQFF. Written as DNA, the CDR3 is TGCGCCAGCAGCCAAGGCGAGGTTAGCTCCTACAATGAGCAGTTCTTC.